This T cell receptor (beta chain) was identified in a study of Graves' ophthalmopathy and Graves' hyperthyroidism (dated by TCRdb to 2016 to 2018). In the study overall: Peripheral blood was collected at initial diagnosis, before any treatment. To tell Graves' ophthalmopathy apart from Graves' hyperthyroidism, and to predict which patients would progress to ophthalmopathy, the study relied on TCR beta repertoire signatures. To explore V-J signatures that distinguish ophthalmopathy from hyperthyroidism, a discovery set of under 110 patients was enrolled, made up of 43 with ophthalmopathy and some 56 with stable hyperthyroidism. T-cell repertoires of thyroid tissue and blood were compared in over five hyperthyroidism patients. The independent validation cohort included 20 or so hyperthyroidism patients plus 17 patients who later progressed from hyperthyroidism to ophthalmopathy. In total, 135 blood samples were TCR-sequenced: 40 to 45 ophthalmopathy, some 80 hyperthyroidism and some 17 hyperthyroidism-to-ophthalmopathy patients. Following sampling, methimazole starting at 30 mg daily was administered to hyperthyroidism patients, and high-dose intravenous methylprednisolone was administered to ophthalmopathy patients. The approximately 100 discovery patients were divided at random into training and test sets in a 7:3 ratio. Overall study results and their limits: In validation, the model predicted ophthalmopathy progression with 55% to 71% sensitivity and 72.22% specificity; some 13 predicted patients were CT-confirmed with GO in a median of around 6.5 months. Most expanded thyroid clonotypes with a frequency above 0.001 also appeared in blood, which suggests that blood repertoires may reflect the immune response in the thyroid. Sample size was not statistically predetermined, and group allocation was not concealed from the investigators. In cross-validation, the 13-signature model distinguished ophthalmopathy from stable hyperthyroidism with approximately 90% sensitivity and about 81% specificity, while in the test set the corresponding values were roughly 80% and 75%.

Worth noting for this clonotype: This clone's antigen is unknown. Per-nucleotide qualities are absent, and no much larger clonotype sits a single base away.

For repertoire sequencing, the TCR beta CDR3 regions were amplified from RNA transcripts. HTBI primers and the Qiagen OneStep RT-PCR kit were used in a first-round RT-PCR, which was followed by a second-round multiplex PCR, size selection and purification. Sequencing of the libraries was carried out on an Illumina HiSeq2000 in paired-end mode with 100 bp reads. Concerning the study's data processing: SOAPnuke was used for read processing, and reads with adapters, uncalled bases, a mean Phred below 15, or no exact constant-primer or identifier match were discarded. COPE v1.2.5 was used to merge the high-quality paired reads. Unique nucleotide sequences were defined as clonotypes and aligned to IMGT TRB V, D and J references using MiTCR v1.1. The analysis was limited to V-J combinations with a frequency above 0.0001, which together covered 98% to 99.2% of repertoires. For each V-J combination, a TCR clonal expansion and chaos score was defined as F50 clonal expansion divided by the chaos observed in the TCRdist matrix. Welch's t-statistics and random forest were used to narrow the features down to over ten V-J combinations, which were then fed into a naive Bayes classifier. The similarity between thyroid and blood repertoires was quantified using the Morisita-Horn index. TCRdb reprocessing: public reads trimmed at Q25 with fastp, clones called with MiXCR, in-frame beta chains kept. Entries are consolidated by CDR3 protein sequence, retaining the most common genes and DNA. The V and J calls come from TCRdb's annotation, not from the publication. This sample has just over 400,000 distinct CDR3 sequences in its table, and approximately 21% of those were observed once. Of the sample, 2.5% to 3.5% is held by the ten largest clones.

The CDR3 runs 16 residues from the cysteine to the phenylalanine. Kept here is only the CDR3 DNA, which spans 48 bases and is read in frame from base 1. Based on the germline V gene (reference sequence), the CDR1 and CDR2 sequences are MNHEY and SMNVEV. Unmatched junction bases come to 15, with V trimmed by 5 bases and J by 6 bases. A patient counted as having stable hyperthyroidism if there was no progression to ophthalmopathy within 18 months of follow-up. Hyperthyroidism patients were newly diagnosed, were aged 18 to 65 years, and had a disease duration under 2 months. Patients were excluded if they had other autoimmune diseases, uncontrolled infections, pregnancy or lactation. Clinical symptoms, serum thyroxine, TRAb, thyroid ultrasound and orbital computed tomography formed the basis of the diagnosis. Using Ficoll-Paque density gradient centrifugation, PBMCs were isolated from less than 11 ml of fresh peripheral blood. Trizol reagent was used to extract the total RNA, and its quality was then checked on an Agilent 2100 Bioanalyzer.

This TCR was recovered from a young woman with stable Graves' hyperthyroidism. Donor details come from another sample of the same person, matched by shared clones. The sequencing input was peripheral blood. The rearranged chain carries TRBV27 and TRBJ1-1, with 7 central nucleotides matching TRBD1. The sequence in DNA is TGTGCCAGCAGTCCCGGCTCAGGGGGAATTGTCGCTGAAGCTTTCTTT. Its protein reads: CASSPGSGGIVAEAFF.